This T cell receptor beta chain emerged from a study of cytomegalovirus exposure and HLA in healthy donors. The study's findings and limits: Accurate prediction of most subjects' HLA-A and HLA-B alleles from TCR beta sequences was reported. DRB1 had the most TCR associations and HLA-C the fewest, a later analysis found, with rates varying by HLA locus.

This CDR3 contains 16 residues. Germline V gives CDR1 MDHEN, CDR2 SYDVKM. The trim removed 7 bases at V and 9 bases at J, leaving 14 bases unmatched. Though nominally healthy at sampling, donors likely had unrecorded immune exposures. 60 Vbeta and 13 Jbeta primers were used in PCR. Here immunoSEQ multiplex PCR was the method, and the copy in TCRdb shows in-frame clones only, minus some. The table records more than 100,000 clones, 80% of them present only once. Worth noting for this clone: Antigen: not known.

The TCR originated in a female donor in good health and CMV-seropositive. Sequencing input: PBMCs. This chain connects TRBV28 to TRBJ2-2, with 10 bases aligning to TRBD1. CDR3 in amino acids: CASIEMGTGVHRELFF. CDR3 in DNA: TGTGCCAGCATCGAGATGGGGACAGGGGTTCATCGGGAGCTGTTTTTT.